The 18 T cell receptor beta chains listed next were all sequenced from one sample in a study of molecular identifiers for immune sequencing clone quantification. TCRdb re-derived calls from the PCR reads in MiXCR, one entry per CDR3 protein. Here the sample spans over 85,000 distinct CDR3 sequences, 35% being singletons. The sequenced material came from naive CD8+ T cells from blood, with Jurkat cell RNA spiked in. The subset was: FACS-sorted CD8+CD4-CCR7+CD45RA+ naive T cells. The receptors here all came from a human donor in good health. Some libraries in this study had Jurkat cell RNA spiked in.

The chain employs TRBV14 and TRBJ2-7; D not resolved. The CDR3 covers 15 residues. In germline, CDR1 is SGHDN, CDR2 FVKESK. Trimming cost V 0 bases and J 2 bases, with 11 bases left between them. This CDR3 reads CASSQDQSRAYEQYF. CDR3 sequence (DNA): TGTGCCAGCAGCCAAGATCAATCCCGGGCCTACGAGCAGTACTTC.

This clonotype was seen ten or more times. DNA of the CDR3: TGTGCCAGCAGTAAAACAGGGGGAACCGGGGAGCTGTTTTTT. It encodes CASSKTGGTGELFF. V usage is TRBV6-6 and J usage is TRBJ2-2; 8 bases agree with TRBD1. Germline trimming cut 5 bases from V and 5 bases from J; bases unmatched to any gene: 4. This CDR3 has 14 amino acids. From germline, CDR1 is MNHNY and CDR2 SVGAGI (reference sequence).

This chain links TRBV23-1 with TRBJ1-5; no reliable D call. TRBV23-1 is an ORF, and what it does is uncertain. This CDR3 has 12 amino acids. V lost 6 bases to trimming and J lost 7 bases, with 10 bases between them. The CDR3 bases are TGCGCCAGCAGGGGGATTGAACAGCCCCAGCATTTT. As protein: CASRGIEQPQHF.

There are a few counts of this clonotype. This rearrangement joins TRBV28 to TRBJ2-7, with D perhaps matching TRBD2 (7 bases). The CDR3 runs 15 residues. Germline CDR1 reads MDHEN; CDR2 reads SYDVKM. V shed 6 bases and J shed 5 bases, with 20 bases lying between them. The CDR3 DNA sequence: TGTGCCAGCAGAAAAAGGGGCGGGGGCTTGGACGAGCAGTACTTC. It specifies CASRKRGGGLDEQYF.

In this sample, this clonotype turned up many times. The rearrangement links TRBV12-3 or TRBV12-4 to TRBJ1-5; the D gene is possibly TRBD1 (6 bases). V lost 1 base, J lost 4 bases, and 8 bases lay in between. CDR3 length: 14 residues. The CDR3 DNA is TGTGCCAGCAGTTTAGGGGACATAAATCAGCCCCAGCATTTT. This encodes CASSLGDINQPQHF.

This clonotype was detected a few times. This chain connects TRBV16 to TRBJ1-5; 9 bases line up with TRBD1. The V gene's germline CDR1 is KGHSY and CDR2 FQNENV. The CDR3 totals 16 residues. The V gene end was trimmed by 1 base and the J gene end by 5 bases; junction bases not matched to a gene: 6. The CDR3 bases are TGTGCCAGCAGCCAATACGGGGACAGGGAGGATCAGCCCCAGCATTTT. Amino acid sequence: CASSQYGDREDQPQHF.

The V gene is TRBV20-1, the J gene TRBJ2-1; D not certain. The CDR3 runs 13 residues. V was pared by 3 bases and J by 5 bases, with 11 bases between. Germline CDR1 and CDR2: DFQATT and SNEGSKA (reference sequence). The CDR3 DNA sequence: TGCAGTGCTAGGGCCCCGCACCACAATGAGCAGTTCTTC. Translation: CSARAPHHNEQFF.

A note on this clonotype: The junction does not match germline at one end; this may be a read error. V and J are TRBV29-1 and TRBJ2-7, with D perhaps TRBD1 or TRBD2 (5 bases each). This CDR3 has 12 amino acids. Germline CDR1 SQVTM, CDR2 ANQGSEA. CDR3 nucleotide sequence: TGCAGCGCAGAGGGGCTGCTCTACGGGCAGTACTTC. Translated, it gives CSAEGLLYGQYF.

Ten or more counts support this clonotype. The chain has TRBV25-1 and TRBJ2-1, with D possibly TRBD2 on 5 matching bases. The CDR3 length is 15 residues. Trimming removed 8 bases at V and 5 bases at J, with 19 bases between. Germline loops: CDR1 MGHDK, CDR2 SYGVNS. CDR3 residues: CASGEYAGNNNEQFF. Here the CDR3 DNA reads TGTGCCAGCGGGGAGTATGCGGGCAATAACAATGAGCAGTTCTTC.

This clonotype appeared a few times. This chain links TRBV12-3 or TRBV12-4 with TRBJ2-1, with TRBD2 matching 7 bases. This CDR3 has 18 residues. V was pared by 2 bases and J by 1 base, with 11 bases of the junction left unmatched. In nucleotides, the CDR3 is TGTGCCAGCAGTTTACAGGCGGGAGCGATTGTATCCTACAATGAGCAGTTCTTC. It yields the protein CASSLQAGAIVSYNEQFF.

As concerns this clonotype: Sequence at one end of the junction differs from germline and may be a read error. V gene TRBV6-2 or TRBV6-3 combines with J gene TRBJ2-7; D gene unclear. The CDR3 sequence is 13 residues long. CDR1 is MNHEY, CDR2 SVGEGT, per germline. The CDR3 spells CASSYLAYYEQHF. In DNA form, the CDR3 reads TGTGCCAGCAGTTACCTCGCCTACTACGAGCAGCACTTC.

This clonotype appeared once. The V gene is TRBV12-3 or TRBV12-4, the J gene TRBJ2-1, with D maybe TRBD1 (5 bases). V gave up 3 bases and J gave up 12 bases, with 18 bases separating them. CDR3 length equals 14 residues. The CDR3 loop reads CASSFPPQGGAQFF. CDR3 bases: TGTGCCAGCAGTTTCCCCCCCCAGGGCGGTGCGCAGTTCTTC.

This clonotype showed up many times. The chain has TRBV4-2 and TRBJ2-7, with 9 bases fitting TRBD2. Trimming removed 1 base from V and 3 bases from J; junction bases left unmatched: 4. Germline CDR1 and CDR2: LGHNA and YNFKEQ. This CDR3 region has 15 residues. The CDR3 sequence is CASSQVAGARYEQYF. The DNA for the CDR3 is TGTGCCAGCAGCCAAGTAGCGGGAGCTCGCTACGAGCAGTACTTC.

Points on this clonotype: A much larger clone is a single base away; this may be a read error. This sequence joins TRBV11-2 and TRBJ1-2; D gene uncertain. Trimming removed 1 base from V and 10 bases from J, with 19 bases in between. Germline V lookup: CDR1 SGHAT, CDR2 FQNNGV. The CDR3 loop spans 15 amino acids. CDR3 protein: CASSLAHVSLYFYTF. CDR3 nucleotide sequence: TGTGCCAGCAGCTTAGCCCATGTAAGTCTCTATTTCTACACCTTC.

This sequence joins TRBV9 and TRBJ2-3, with 9 bases fitting TRBD2. The junction had 8 bases not matched to a gene; V was cut back by 3 bases and J by 3 bases. The CDR3 is made up of 16 amino acids. The germline gives CDR1 SGDLS, CDR2 YYNGEE. CDR3 sequence reads: CASSATSGWRTDTQYF. In nucleotides, the CDR3 is TGTGCCAGCAGCGCGACTAGCGGATGGAGAACAGATACGCAGTATTTT. Complete variable domain (other parts from reference TRBV9 and TRBJ2-3): DSGVTQTPKHLITATGQRVTLRCSPRSGDLSVYWYQQSLDQGLQFLIQYYNGEERAKGNILERFSAQQFPDLHSELNLSSLELGDSALYFCASSATSGWRTDTQYFGPGTRLTVL.

This clonotype has just a few counts. The rearrangement uses TRBV28 and TRBJ2-7; D is tentatively TRBD1 or TRBD2 (7 bases each). Deletions cut 3 bases from V and 1 base from J, with 13 bases between. The CDR3 totals 15 residues. CDR1 is MDHEN and CDR2 is SYDVKM in the germline V gene. CDR3 sequence (DNA): TGTGCCAGCAGTTTGAGACAGGGACTATCCTACGAGCAGTACTTC. Its translation is CASSLRQGLSYEQYF.

This clonotype was recorded many times. This chain connects TRBV7-8 to TRBJ2-3; D is unresolved. Germline V lookup: CDR1 SGHVS, CDR2 FQNEAQ. V gave up 5 bases and J gave up 2 bases, with 11 bases separating them. The CDR3 covers 14 residues. The CDR3 is CASSPYPLTDTQYF. CDR3 coding DNA: TGTGCCAGCAGCCCTTACCCCCTCACAGATACGCAGTATTTT.

Regarding this clonotype: One junction end does not reproduce the germline sequence, and a read error may be involved. V is TRBV20-1 and J is TRBJ1-5; D is unclear. Germline CDR1 reads DFQATT; CDR2 reads SNEGSKA (reference sequence). The CDR3 has 13 residues. The CDR3 coding sequence is TGCGGTGCTAGAGATCCCCCCAATCAGCCCCAGCATTTT. It codes for CGARDPPNQPQHF.